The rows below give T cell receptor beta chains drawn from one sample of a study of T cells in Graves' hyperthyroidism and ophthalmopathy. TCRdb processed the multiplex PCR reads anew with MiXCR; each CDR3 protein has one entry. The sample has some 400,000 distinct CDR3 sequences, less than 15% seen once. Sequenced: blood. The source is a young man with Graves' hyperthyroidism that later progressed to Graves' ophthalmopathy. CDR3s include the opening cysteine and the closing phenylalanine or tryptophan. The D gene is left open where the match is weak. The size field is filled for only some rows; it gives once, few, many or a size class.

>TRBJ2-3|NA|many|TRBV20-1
CSAPKTIISTDTQYF
TGCAGTGCACCGAAGACCATAATTAGCACAGATACGCAGTATTTT
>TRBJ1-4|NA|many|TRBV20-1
CSAREYLGDYGEKLFF
TGCAGTGCTAGAGAATATTTAGGGGATTACGGGGAAAAACTGTTTTTT
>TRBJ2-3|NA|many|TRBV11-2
CASSSTALSTDTQYF
TGTGCCAGCAGCTCGACGGCCCTCAGCACAGATACGCAGTATTTT
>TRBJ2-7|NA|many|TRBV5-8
CASSRRDEQYF
TGTGCCAGCTCCCGCCGGGACGAGCAGTACTTC
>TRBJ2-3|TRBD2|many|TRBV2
CASSGLERRTDTQYF
TGTGCCAGCAGCGGACTAGAGCGGCGCACAGATACGCAGTATTTT
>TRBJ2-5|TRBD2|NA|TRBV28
CASSPGTSLETQYF
TGTGCCAGCAGCCCAGGGACTAGCTTGGAGACCCAGTACTTC
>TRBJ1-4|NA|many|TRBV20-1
CSARVGNEKLFF
TGCAGTGCTAGAGTCGGTAATGAAAAACTGTTTTTT
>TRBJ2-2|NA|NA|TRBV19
CASTWRDTGELFF
TGTGCCAGTACCTGGAGGGACACCGGGGAGCTGTTTTTT
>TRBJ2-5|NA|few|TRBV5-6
CASSLETSQYF
TGTGCCAGCAGCTTGGAAACTTCCCAGTACTTC
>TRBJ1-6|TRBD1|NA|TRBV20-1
CSAREVGRGLGNSPLHF
TGCAGTGCTAGAGAAGTGGGCAGGGGGCTTGGTAATTCACCCCTCCACTTT
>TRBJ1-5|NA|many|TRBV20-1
CSARWEGSGNQPQHF
TGCAGTGCTAGATGGGAGGGCTCGGGCAATCAGCCCCAGCATTTT
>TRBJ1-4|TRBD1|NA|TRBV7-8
CASSSEQGEKLFF
TGTGCCAGCAGCTCCGAACAGGGGGAAAAACTGTTTTTT
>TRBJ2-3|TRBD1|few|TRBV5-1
CASSIPQGALGDTQYF
TGCGCCAGCAGCATACCACAGGGGGCGCTGGGAGATACGCAGTATTTT
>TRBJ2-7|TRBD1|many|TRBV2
CASRMGTGGGYEQYF
TGTGCCAGCAGGATGGGGACAGGGGGAGGCTACGAGCAGTACTTC
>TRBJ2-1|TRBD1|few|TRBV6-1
CASPGGRDEQFF
TGTGCCAGCCCAGGGGGAAGGGATGAGCAGTTCTTC
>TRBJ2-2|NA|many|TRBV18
CASSPRANTGELFF
TGTGCCAGCTCACCTCGGGCCAACACCGGGGAGCTGTTTTTT
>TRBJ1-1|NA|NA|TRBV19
CASTTIRGTEAFF
TGTGCCAGTACCACCATTCGGGGCACTGAAGCTTTCTTT
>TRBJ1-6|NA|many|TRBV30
CAWSVLGHDNSPLHF
TGTGCCTGGAGTGTATTAGGGCATGACAATTCACCCCTCCACTTT
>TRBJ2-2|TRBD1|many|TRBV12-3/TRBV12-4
CASSPGLTGGWTGELFF
TGTGCCAGCAGTCCAGGGTTGACAGGGGGCTGGACCGGGGAGCTGTTTTTT
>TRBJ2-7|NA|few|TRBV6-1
CASSIRANYEQYF
TGTGCCAGCAGTATCCGGGCCAACTACGAGCAGTACTTC
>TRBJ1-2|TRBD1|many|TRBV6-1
CASSGTASNYGYTF
TGTGCCAGCAGCGGGACAGCTTCTAACTATGGCTACACCTTC
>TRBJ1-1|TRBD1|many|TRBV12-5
CASGMGTGVNTEAFF
TGTGCTAGTGGTATGGGGACAGGGGTGAACACTGAAGCTTTCTTT
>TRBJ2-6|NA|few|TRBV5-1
CASSFSLNSGANVLTF
TGCGCCAGCAGCTTTTCTCTGAACTCTGGGGCCAACGTCCTGACTTTC
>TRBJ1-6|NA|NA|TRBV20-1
CSASNNNSPLHF
TGCAGTGCTAGCAACAATAATTCACCCCTCCACTTT
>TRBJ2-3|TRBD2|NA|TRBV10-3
CATRTSGGLTDTQYF
TGTGCCACGCGGACTAGCGGGGGTTTAACAGATACGCAGTATTTT
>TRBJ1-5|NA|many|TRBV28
CASTPGQGRQPQHF
TGTGCCAGCACTCCGGGGCAGGGACGACAGCCCCAGCATTTT
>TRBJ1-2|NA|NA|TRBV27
CASSLSSDYGYTF
TGTGCCAGCAGTTTATCGTCCGACTATGGCTACACCTTC
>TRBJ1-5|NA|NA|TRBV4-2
CASSHPRGGLASYSNQPQHF
TGTGCCAGCAGCCACCCTCGGGGAGGGTTAGCATCGTATAGCAATCAGCCCCAGCATTTT
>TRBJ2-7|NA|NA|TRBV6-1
CASSEVGTRREQYF
TGTGCCAGCAGTGAAGTGGGAACAAGACGCGAGCAGTACTTC
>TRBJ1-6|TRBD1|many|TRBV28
CASSLGDRAFSPLHF
TGTGCCAGCAGTTTAGGCGACAGGGCGTTTTCACCCCTCCACTTT
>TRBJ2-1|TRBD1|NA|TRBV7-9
CASSLGQGVKNEQFF
TGTGCCAGCAGCTTGGGACAGGGAGTTAAGAATGAGCAGTTCTTC